This T cell receptor beta chain was recorded in a study of T cells after yellow fever vaccination. The CDR3 is made up of 13 amino acids. Germline-derived CDR1 and CDR2 are KGHDR and SFDVKD. Trimming removed 9 bases at V and 3 bases at J, with 11 bases between. 5'RACE template switching produced TCR cDNA carrying a universal primer site and UMIs. One entry per CDR3 protein results from TCRdb running MiXCR on the 5' RACE reads. The repertoire consists of just under 600,000 distinct CDR3 sequences, with roughly 14% occurring once and the leading ten covering around an eighth. Whole-study results and caveats: Sorted repertoires could include abundant contaminating clonotypes from bulk cells. The secondary T-cell response peaked on day 5, not day 15, but was weaker. It was a small share of clonotypes that appeared in both CD4 and CD8 compartments.

This clonotype was observed a handful of times. No antigen is known for it. Sequencing was performed on PBMCs, taken on the day of the yellow fever booster vaccination. The TCR sequence derives from a man aged 25-40 years who received the YFV17D yellow fever vaccine. This chain joins TRBV24-1 and TRBJ2-1; D may be TRBD2 (5 bases). In nucleotides, the CDR3 is TGTGCCACCCAAGGACTTAACTACAATGAGCAGTTCTTC. Protein product: CATQGLNYNEQFF.